This T cell receptor (beta chain) is from a study of shared T cell receptors in the human thymus. CDR1 SNHLY and CDR2 FYNNEI come from the germline V gene. The CDR3 is 17 amino acids. With 7 bases clipped from V and 3 bases from J, the junction kept 14 bases outside the gene matches. The repertoire was sequenced with immunoSEQ multiplex PCR; TCRdb's copy has only in-frame clones and lacks some. The sample yields 600,000 to 900,000 clones, 70% to 90% seen once. These data were likewise used in another study, on human thymus T cells. That publication notes: Serving as donors were healthy Finnish infants, each of whom was having open corrective surgery for congenital heart defects. Thymic resections from corrective heart surgery supplied the tissue. Blood and thymic repertoires both appeared biased in V and J gene usage.

The sample taken for sequencing was thymocytes. This receptor was taken from a girl under three years old with a congenital heart defect. This chain links TRBV2 with TRBJ1-1; 10 bases are shared with TRBD1. The CDR3 sequence: CASIDRGPGGLDTEAFF. CDR3 DNA sequence: TGTGCCAGCATCGACAGGGGGCCCGGTGGGTTGGACACTGAAGCTTTCTTT.